This TCR beta chain comes out of a study of monozygotic twins with inflammatory bowel disease. Of note for this clonotype: As yet, its antigen is unknown.

Broader study findings: No detectable difference in repertoire similarity separated concordant from discordant twins, possibly as a result of limited power. Nothing supported a single strong signal or clonotype that was associated with IBD.

TCRdb reprocessed the 5' RACE reads, with one entry per CDR3 protein and no DNA. The sample holds around 450,000 distinct CDR3 sequences. Without any T cell sorting, total RNA was isolated from whole blood. Germline CDR1 and CDR2: MNHEY and SVGAGI. The CDR3 covers 16 residues. The rearrangement links TRBV6-5 to TRBJ1-5. This TCR was recovered from a human donor with ulcerative colitis or Crohn's disease, or a healthy co-twin of an affected twin (not recorded which). The sample comprised blood. The CDR3 here is CASALRRGLLNQPQHF.